This section outlines one TCR beta chain sequence together with its context. This sample is part of a study of Ad26.COV2.S vaccination and SARS-CoV-2 variants. Treatment specified: approximately 18 received Ad26.COV2.S at low or high dose, single or two shots; a few received placebo; per-sample allocation not given. After the first vaccine or placebo injection, samples were drawn on day 63. Within Boston, the person who donated was an adult of 18-55 years. Some clones are missing from TCRdb's copy, which holds only in-frame ones; the method was immunoSEQ multiplex PCR. The top ten hold 1.5% to 2% of the sample, which has approximately 410,000 clones, roughly 90% seen once. This receptor was identified in a person aged 18-65 years who received the Ad26.COV2.S COVID-19 vaccine or a placebo. Here the sequenced sample was peripheral blood, taken in a trial of Ad26.COV2.S vaccine versus placebo.

CDR3 sequence (DNA): TGTGCCAGCAGCTTACTCCCCGAGCAGTACTTC. Translating it yields CASSLLPEQYF. The chain carries TRBV7-9 and TRBJ2-7; no clear D. This CDR3 contains 11 residues. V was pared by 2 bases and J by 6 bases, with 5 bases between. CDR1 is SEHNR and CDR2 is FQNEAQ in the germline V gene (reference sequence).